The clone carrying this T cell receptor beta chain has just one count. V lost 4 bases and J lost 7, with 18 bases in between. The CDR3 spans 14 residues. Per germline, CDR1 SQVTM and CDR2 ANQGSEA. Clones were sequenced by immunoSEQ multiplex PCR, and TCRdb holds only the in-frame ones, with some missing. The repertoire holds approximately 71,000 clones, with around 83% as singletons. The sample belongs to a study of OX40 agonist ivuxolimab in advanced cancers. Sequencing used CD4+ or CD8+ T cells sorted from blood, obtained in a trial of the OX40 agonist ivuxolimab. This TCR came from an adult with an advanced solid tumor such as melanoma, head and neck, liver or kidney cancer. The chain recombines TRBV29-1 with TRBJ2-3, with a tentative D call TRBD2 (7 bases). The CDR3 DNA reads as TGCAGCGTTGGAGCGAGTGGGGGGGCAAATACGCAGTATTTT. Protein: CSVGASGGANTQYF.